This T cell receptor beta chain was found in a study of OX40 agonist ivuxolimab in advanced cancers. The overall study: Ivuxolimab doses were 0.01, 0.1, 0.3, 1.5, 3 or 10 mg/kg every 2 weeks.

CDR3 length: 13 amino acids. V lost 6 bases and J lost 6; bases outside the gene matches: 6. The germline gives CDR1 WNHNN, CDR2 SYGVQD (reference sequence). TCRdb keeps only in-frame clones here, not all; method: immunoSEQ multiplex PCR. The sample yields tens of thousands of clones, around 90% seen once. Study observations and caveats: Some patients without response likewise showed low normalized clonal expansion.

Systemic immunosuppression or autoimmune disease history was grounds to exclude patients. Blood was sampled at baseline, cycle 4 day 1, and cycle 7 day 1. This clone was observed once. Its antigen remains unknown. The chain has TRBV10-1 and TRBJ2-7; 9 bases are a match to TRBD1. The sequenced sample was CD4+ or CD8+ T cells sorted from blood, obtained in a trial of the OX40 agonist ivuxolimab. The TCR sequence derives from an adult with an advanced solid tumor such as melanoma, head and neck, liver or kidney cancer. In DNA form, the CDR3 reads TGCGCCAGCAGCAGGACAGGGGAAGGCGAGCAGTACTTC. This codes for CASSRTGEGEQYF.